Given below is one TCR beta chain in context. Its antigen is not identified. Trimming removed 3 bases at V and 1 base at J, with 6 bases between. Germline V lookup: CDR1 SGHTA, CDR2 FQGTGA. CDR3 size: 13 residues. This entry comes from a study of cytomegalovirus exposure and HLA in healthy donors. Study as a whole: There were 117 million unique TCR beta sequences, drawn from 150 million to 200 million T cells, in an earlier analysis.

The PCR made use of 60 Vbeta and 13 Jbeta primers. The assay was immunoSEQ multiplex PCR, and TCRdb's table has in-frame clones only and misses some. Among roughly 300,000 clones listed, roughly 90% were seen once. Healthy bone marrow donors made up the donors. Donors were nominally healthy when sampled, though unrecorded immune exposures were likely. Study-level results: The study recorded some 160 TCR beta chains that were cytomegalovirus-associated.

The sequence came from a man in his forties in good health and CMV-seropositive. What was sequenced was PBMCs. The chain has TRBV7-3 and TRBJ1-1; D not certain. The CDR3 protein is CASSFGGNTEAFF. CDR3 DNA: TGTGCCAGCAGCTTTGGAGGGAACACTGAAGCTTTCTTT.